This record looks at one T cell receptor beta chain sequence and its context. This specimen comes from a study of T cell responses to AZD1222 COVID-19 vaccine. Clones were sequenced by immunoSEQ multiplex PCR, and TCRdb holds only the in-frame ones, with some missing. The sample carries approximately 100,000 clones, approximately 88% recorded once. This CDR3 is built from 15 residues. Germline-derived CDR1 and CDR2 are SGDLS and YYNGEE. The trim removed 3 bases at V and 1 base at J, leaving 3 bases unmatched. The V and J genes are TRBV9 and TRBJ2-2; 7 bases are a match to TRBD1. The sequences come from peripheral blood, collected on day 0 of AZD1222 vaccination. The origin of this receptor is an adult in good health. CDR3 nucleotides: TGTGCCAGCAGCGAATACAGGGGGAACACCGGGGAGCTGTTTTTT. It specifies CASSEYRGNTGELFF.